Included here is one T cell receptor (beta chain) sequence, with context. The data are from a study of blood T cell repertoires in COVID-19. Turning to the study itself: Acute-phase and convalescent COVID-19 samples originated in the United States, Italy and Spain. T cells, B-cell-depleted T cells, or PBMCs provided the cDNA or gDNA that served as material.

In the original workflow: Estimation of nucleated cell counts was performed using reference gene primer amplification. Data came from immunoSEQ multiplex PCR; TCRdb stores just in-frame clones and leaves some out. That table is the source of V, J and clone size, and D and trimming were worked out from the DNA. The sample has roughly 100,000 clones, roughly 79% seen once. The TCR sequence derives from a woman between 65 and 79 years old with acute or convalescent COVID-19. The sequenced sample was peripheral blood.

For the CDR3, the DNA is TGTGCCAGCAGTTACAGGGGCGATGGCACTGAAGCTTTCTTT. Amino acids: CASSYRGDGTEAFF. V is TRBV6-2 or TRBV6-3 and J is TRBJ1-1; D might be TRBD1 (5 bases). CDR3 length equals 14 residues. V was trimmed by 2 bases and J by 4 bases, leaving 11 bases between them. Germline assignment: CDR1 MNHEY and CDR2 SVGEGT.